The 2 T cell receptor beta chains in this list originate from one sample, sequenced in a study of blood T cell repertoires in COVID-19. Using immunoSEQ multiplex PCR, the repertoire was profiled, and TCRdb retains in-frame clones only, with some absent. The sample holds over 150,000 clones, roughly 87% seen once. The material sequenced was peripheral blood. The receptors were sampled from a woman aged 60-70 years who had recovered from COVID-19.

J is TRBJ2-3 and V is TRBV3-1 (or the pseudogene TRBV3-2); D gene unclear. The CDR3 is 13 residues long. Germline values: CDR1 LGHDT, CDR2 YNNKEL (reference sequence). The V gene lost 1 base and the J gene lost 4 bases, with 6 bases spanning the gap. CDR3 loop: CASSQGYPDTQYF. CDR3 bases: TGTGCCAGCAGCCAAGGCTACCCAGATACGCAGTATTTT.

The chain recombines TRBV6-5 with TRBJ1-1; 7 bases fit TRBD1. V trimming: 6 bases; J trimming: 5 bases; junction bases outside the gene matches: 6. Germline lookup yields CDR1 MNHEY and CDR2 SVGAGI. The CDR3 has 13 residues. CDR3 nucleotides: TGTGCCAGCAGCTACAGGGGAAGGACTGAAGCTTTCTTT. Residues: CASSYRGRTEAFF.